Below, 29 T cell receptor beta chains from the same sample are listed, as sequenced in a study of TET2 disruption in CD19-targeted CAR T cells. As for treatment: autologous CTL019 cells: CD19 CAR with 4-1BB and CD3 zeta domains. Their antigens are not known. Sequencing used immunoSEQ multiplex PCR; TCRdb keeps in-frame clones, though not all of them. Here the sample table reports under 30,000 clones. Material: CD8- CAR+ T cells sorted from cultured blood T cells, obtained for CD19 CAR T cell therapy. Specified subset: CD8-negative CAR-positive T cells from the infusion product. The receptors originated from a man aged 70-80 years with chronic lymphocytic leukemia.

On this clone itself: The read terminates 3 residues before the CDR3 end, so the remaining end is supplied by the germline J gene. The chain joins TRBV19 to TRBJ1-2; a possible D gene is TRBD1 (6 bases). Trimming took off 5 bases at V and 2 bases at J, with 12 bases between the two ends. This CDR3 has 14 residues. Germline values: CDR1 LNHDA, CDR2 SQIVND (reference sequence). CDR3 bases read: TGTGCCAGTAGTCCTCGACAGGAAAACTATGGC. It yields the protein CASSPRQENYG. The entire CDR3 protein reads CASSPRQENYGYTF. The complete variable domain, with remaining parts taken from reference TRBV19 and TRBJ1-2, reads DGGITQSPKYLFRKEGQNVTLSCEQNLNHDAMYWYRQDPGQGLRLIYYSQIVNDFQKGDIAEGYSVSREKKESFPLTVTSAQKNPTAFYLCASSPRQENYGYTFGSGTRLTVV.

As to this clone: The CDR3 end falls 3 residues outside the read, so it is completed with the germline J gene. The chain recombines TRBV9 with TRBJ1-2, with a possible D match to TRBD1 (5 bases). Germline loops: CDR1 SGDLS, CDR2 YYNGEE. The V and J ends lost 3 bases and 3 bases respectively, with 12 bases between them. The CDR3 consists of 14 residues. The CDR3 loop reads CASSAAQGYYGYTF. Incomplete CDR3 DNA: TGTGCCAGCAGCGCCGCCCAGGGCTACTATGGC.

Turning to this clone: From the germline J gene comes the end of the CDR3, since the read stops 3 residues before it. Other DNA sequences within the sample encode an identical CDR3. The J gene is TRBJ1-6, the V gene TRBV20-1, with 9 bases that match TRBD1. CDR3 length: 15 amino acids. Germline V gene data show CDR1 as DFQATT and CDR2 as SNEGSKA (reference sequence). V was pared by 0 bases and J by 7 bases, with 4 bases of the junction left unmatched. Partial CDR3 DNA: TGCAGTGCTAGAGAGACAGGGGGTAGAAATTCACCC. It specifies CSARETGGRNSP. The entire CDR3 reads CSARETGGRNSPLHF.

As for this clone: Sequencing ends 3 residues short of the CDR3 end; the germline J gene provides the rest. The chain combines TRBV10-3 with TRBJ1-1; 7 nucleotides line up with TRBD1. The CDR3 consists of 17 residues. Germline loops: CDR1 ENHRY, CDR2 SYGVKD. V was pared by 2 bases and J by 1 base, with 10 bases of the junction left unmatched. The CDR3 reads CAISEPTFRTGNTEAFF. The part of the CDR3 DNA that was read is TGTGCCATCAGTGAGCCGACGTTTCGGACAGGGAACACTGAA.

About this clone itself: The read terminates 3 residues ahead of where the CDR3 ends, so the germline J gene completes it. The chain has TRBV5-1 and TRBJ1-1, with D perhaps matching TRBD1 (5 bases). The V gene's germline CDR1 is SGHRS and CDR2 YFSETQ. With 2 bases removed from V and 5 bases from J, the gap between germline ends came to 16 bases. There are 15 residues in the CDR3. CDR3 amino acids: CASSFTGQGQTEAFF. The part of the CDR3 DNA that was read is TGCGCCAGCAGCTTCACCGGGCAGGGTCAAACTGAA.

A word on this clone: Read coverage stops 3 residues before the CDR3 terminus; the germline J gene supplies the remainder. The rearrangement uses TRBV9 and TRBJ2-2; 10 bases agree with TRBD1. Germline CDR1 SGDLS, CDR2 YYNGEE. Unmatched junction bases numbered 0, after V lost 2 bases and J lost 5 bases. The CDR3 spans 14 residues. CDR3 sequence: CASSVGQGTGELFF. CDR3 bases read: TGTGCCAGCAGCGTGGGACAGGGGACCGGGGAG.

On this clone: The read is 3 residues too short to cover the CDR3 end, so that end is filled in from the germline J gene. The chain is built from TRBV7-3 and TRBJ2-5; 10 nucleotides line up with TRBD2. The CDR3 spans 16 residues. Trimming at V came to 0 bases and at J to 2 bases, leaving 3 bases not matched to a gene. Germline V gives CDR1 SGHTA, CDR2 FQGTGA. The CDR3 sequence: CASSLTSGGGQETQYF. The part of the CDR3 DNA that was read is TGTGCCAGCAGCTTAACGAGCGGGGGGGGACAAGAGACC.

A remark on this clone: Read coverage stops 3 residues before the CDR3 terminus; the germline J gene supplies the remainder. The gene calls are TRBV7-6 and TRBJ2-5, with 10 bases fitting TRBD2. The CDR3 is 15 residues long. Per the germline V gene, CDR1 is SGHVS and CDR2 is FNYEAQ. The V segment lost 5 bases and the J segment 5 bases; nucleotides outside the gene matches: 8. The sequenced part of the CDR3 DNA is TGTGCCAGCAGCCGAGCGGGGGGGCCTGGGGAGACC. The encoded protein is CASSRAGGPGET. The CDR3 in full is CASSRAGGPGETQYF.

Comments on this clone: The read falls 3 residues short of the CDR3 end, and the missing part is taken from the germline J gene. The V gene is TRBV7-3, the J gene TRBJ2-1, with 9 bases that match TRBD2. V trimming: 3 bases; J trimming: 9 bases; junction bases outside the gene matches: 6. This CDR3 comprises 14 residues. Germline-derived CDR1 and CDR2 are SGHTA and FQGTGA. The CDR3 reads CASSFIGTSPEQFF. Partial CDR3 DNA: TGTGCCAGCAGCTTTATCGGGACTAGCCCTGAG.

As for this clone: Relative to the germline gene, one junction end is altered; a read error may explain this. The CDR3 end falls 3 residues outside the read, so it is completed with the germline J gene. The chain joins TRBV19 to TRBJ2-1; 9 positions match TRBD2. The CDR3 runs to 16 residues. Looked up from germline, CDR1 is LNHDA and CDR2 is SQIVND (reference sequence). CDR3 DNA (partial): TGTGCCAATAGTATGGCCCCGACTAGCGGATGGAATGAG. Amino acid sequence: CANSMAPTSGWNE. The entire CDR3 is CANSMAPTSGWNEQFF.

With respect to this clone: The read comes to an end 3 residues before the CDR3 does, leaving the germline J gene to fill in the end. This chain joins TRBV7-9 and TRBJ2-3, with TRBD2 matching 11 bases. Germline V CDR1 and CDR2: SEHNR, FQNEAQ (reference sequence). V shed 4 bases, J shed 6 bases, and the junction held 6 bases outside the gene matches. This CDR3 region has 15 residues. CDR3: CASSSLAGGADTQYF. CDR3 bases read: TGTGCCAGCAGCTCCCTAGCGGGGGGCGCCGATACG. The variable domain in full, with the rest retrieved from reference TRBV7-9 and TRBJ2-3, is DTGVSQNPRHKITKRGQNVTFRCDPISEHNRLYWYRQTLGQGPEFLTYFQNEAQLEKSRLLSDRFSAERPKGSFSTLEIQRTEQGDSAMYLCASSSLAGGADTQYFGPGTRLTVL.

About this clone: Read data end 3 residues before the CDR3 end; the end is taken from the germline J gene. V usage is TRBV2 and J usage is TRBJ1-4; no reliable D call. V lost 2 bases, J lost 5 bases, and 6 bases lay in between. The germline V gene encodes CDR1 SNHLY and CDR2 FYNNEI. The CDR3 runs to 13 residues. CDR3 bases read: TGTGCCAGCAGTGAAAGCGGAAATGAAAAA. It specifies CASSESGNEK. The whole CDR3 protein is CASSESGNEKLFF.

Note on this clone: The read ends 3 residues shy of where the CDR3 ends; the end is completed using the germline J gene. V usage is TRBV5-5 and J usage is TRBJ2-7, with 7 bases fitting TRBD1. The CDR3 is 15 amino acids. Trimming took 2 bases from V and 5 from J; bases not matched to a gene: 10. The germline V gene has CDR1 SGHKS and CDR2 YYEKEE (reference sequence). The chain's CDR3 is CASSFNRGIVDEQYF. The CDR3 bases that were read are TGTGCCAGCAGCTTTAACAGGGGAATAGTCGACGAG.

The CDR3 DNA, read in part, is TGCGCCAGCAGCCAAGGAATCGGGGCTGGGGCCAACGTC. Encoded protein: CASSQGIGAGANV. Given in full, the CDR3 is CASSQGIGAGANVLTF. This chain connects TRBV4-1 to TRBJ2-6, with a tentative D call TRBD2 (5 bases). The read gets to within 3 residues of the CDR3 end, and the germline J gene fills in the rest. The CDR3 is 16 residues long. Germline loops: CDR1 MGHRA, CDR2 YSYEKL. Trimming shortened V by 1 base and J by 2 bases, and 9 bases separated the two germline ends.

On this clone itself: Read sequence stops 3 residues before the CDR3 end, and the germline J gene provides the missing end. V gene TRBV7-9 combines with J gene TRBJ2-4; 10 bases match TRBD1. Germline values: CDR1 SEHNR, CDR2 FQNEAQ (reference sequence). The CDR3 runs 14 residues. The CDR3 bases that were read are TGTGCCAGCAGCTTATTTGGGACAGGGGACGGT. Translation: CASSLFGTGDG. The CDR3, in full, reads CASSLFGTGDGQYF. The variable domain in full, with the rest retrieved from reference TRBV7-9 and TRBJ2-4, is DTGVSQNPRHKITKRGQNVTFRCDPISEHNRLYWYRQTLGQGPEFLTYFQNEAQLEKSRLLSDRFSAERPKGSFSTLEIQRTEQGDSAMYLCASSLFGTGDGQYFGAGTRLSVL.

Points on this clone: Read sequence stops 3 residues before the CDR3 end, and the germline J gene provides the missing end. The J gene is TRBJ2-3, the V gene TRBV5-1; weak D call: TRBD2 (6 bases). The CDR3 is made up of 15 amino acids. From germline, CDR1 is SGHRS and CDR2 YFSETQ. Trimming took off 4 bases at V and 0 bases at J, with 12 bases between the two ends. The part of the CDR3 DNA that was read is TGCGCCAGCAGCGCGGGGCATACGAGCACAGATACG. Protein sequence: CASSAGHTSTDT. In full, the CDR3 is CASSAGHTSTDTQYF.

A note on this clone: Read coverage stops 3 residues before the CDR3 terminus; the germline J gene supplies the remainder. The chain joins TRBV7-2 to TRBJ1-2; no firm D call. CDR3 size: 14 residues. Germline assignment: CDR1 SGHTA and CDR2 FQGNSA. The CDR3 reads CASSLVTSSYDYTF. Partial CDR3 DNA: TGTGCCAGCAGCTTAGTAACGAGCTCCTACGAC.

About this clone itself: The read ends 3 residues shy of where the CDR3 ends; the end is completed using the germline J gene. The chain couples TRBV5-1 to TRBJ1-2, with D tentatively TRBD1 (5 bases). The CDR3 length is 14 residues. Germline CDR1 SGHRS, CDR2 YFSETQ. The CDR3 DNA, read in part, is TGCGCCAGCGTGTACGGCGGGGGGAAAGGTGTC. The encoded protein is CASVYGGGKGV. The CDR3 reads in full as CASVYGGGKGVYTF.

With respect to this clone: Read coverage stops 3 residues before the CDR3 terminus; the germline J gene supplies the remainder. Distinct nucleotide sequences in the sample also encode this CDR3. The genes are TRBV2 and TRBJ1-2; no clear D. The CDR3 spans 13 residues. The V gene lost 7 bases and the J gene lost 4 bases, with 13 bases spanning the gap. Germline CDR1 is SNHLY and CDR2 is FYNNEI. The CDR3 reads CASTIDKGYGYTF. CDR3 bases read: TGTGCCAGCACGATCGACAAAGGCTATGGC. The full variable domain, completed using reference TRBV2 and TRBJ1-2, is EPEVTQTPSHQVTQMGQEVILRCVPISNHLYFYWYRQILGQKVEFLVSFYNNEISEKSEIFDDQFSVERPDGSNFTLKIRSTKLEDSAMYFCASTIDKGYGYTFGSGTRLTVV.

CDR3 amino acids: CACPQDTSYNEQFF. CDR3 DNA, as far as it was read: TGTGCCTGCCCCCAAGACACCTCCTACAATGAG. The J gene is TRBJ2-1, the V gene TRBV25-1; D ambiguous. The read is 3 residues too short to cover the CDR3 end, so that end is filled in from the germline J gene. The V end lost 11 bases, the J end lost 0 bases, and 14 bases lay between the germline ends. Germline assignment: CDR1 MGHDK and CDR2 SYGVNS. The CDR3 is 14 amino acids.

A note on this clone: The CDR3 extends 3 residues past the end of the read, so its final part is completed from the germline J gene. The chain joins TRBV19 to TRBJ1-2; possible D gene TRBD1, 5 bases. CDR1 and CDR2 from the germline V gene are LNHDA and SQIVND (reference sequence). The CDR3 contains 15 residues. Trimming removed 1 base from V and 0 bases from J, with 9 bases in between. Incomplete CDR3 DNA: TGTGCCAGTAGTATAGGAGACAGTACTAACTATGGC. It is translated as CASSIGDSTNYG. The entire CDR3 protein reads CASSIGDSTNYGYTF.

The covered CDR3 bases are TGTGCCAGCTCACTTACCGGGACTACCTCCTACGAG. Translating it yields CASSLTGTTSYE. The complete CDR3 reads CASSLTGTTSYEQYF. The chain couples TRBV18 to TRBJ2-7; 7 bases map to TRBD2. The DNA ends 3 residues before the CDR3 does, and the rest of the CDR3 is filled in from the germline J gene. V lost 4 bases, J lost 0 bases, and 6 bases stayed unmatched. The CDR3 is made up of 15 amino acids. Germline assignment: CDR1 KGHSH and CDR2 LQKENI.

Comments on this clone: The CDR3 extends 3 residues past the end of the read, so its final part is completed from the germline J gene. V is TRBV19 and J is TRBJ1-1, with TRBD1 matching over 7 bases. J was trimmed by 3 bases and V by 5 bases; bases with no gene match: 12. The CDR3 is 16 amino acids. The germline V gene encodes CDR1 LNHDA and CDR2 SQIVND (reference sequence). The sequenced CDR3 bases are TGTGCCAGTAGTCCCCCGACAGGGATTAGGGACACTGAA. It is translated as CASSPPTGIRDTE. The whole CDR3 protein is CASSPPTGIRDTEAFF.

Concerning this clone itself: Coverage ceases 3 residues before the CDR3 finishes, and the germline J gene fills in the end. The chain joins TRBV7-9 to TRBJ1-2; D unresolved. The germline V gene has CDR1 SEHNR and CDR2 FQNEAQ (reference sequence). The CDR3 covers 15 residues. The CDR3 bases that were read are TGTGCCAGCAGCTTAGTACAGAAGAGCTCCTACGAC. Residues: CASSLVQKSSYD. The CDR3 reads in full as CASSLVQKSSYDYTF. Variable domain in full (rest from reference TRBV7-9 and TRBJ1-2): DTGVSQNPRHKITKRGQNVTFRCDPISEHNRLYWYRQTLGQGPEFLTYFQNEAQLEKSRLLSDRFSAERPKGSFSTLEIQRTEQGDSAMYLCASSLVQKSSYDYTFGSGTRLTVV.

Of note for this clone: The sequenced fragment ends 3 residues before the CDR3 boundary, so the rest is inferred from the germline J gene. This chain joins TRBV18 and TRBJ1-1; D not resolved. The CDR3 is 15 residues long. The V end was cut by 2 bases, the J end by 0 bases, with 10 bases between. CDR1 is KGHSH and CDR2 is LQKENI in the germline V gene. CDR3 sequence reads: CASSPAGNMNTEAFF. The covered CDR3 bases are TGTGCCAGCTCACCAGCGGGTAACATGAACACTGAA.

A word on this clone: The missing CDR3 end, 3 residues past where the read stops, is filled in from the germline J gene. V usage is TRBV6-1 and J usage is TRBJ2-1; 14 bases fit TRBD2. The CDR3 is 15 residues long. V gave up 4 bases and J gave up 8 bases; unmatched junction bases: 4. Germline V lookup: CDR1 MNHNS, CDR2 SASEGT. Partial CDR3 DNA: TGTGCCAGCAGTGTTGGACTAGCGGGAGGTCATGAG. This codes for CASSVGLAGGHE. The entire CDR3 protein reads CASSVGLAGGHEQFF.

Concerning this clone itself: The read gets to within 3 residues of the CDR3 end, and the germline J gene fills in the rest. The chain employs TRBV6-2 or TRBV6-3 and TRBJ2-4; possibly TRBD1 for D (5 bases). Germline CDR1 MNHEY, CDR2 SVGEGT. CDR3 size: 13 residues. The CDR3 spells CASSYDSYQPQYF. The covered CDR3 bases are TGTGCCAGCAGTTACGACAGCTATCAGCCT.

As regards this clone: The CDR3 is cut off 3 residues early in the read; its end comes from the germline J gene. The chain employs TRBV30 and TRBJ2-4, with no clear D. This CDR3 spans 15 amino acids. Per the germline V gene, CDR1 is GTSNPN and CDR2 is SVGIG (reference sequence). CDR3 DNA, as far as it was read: TGTGCCTGGAGTTTATTTGAATCGGCTAACTATGGT. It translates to CAWSLFESANYG. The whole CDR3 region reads CAWSLFESANYGQYF.

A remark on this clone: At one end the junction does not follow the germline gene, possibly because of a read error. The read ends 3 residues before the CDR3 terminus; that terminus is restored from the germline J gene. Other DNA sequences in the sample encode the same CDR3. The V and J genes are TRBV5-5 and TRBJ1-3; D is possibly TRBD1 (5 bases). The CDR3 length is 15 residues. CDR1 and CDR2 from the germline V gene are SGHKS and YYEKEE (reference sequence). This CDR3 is CASSSPDTSGNTIYF. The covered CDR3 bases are TGTGCCAGCAGTTCCCCGGACACTTCTGGAAACACT.